This TCR beta chain was captured by sequencing in a study of blood T cell repertoires in COVID-19. This clone was recorded a few times. The CDR3 is 14 residues long. The V gene end was trimmed by 2 bases and the J gene end by 6 bases; junction bases not matched to a gene: 4. In germline, CDR1 is SGHRS, CDR2 YFSETQ. Using immunoSEQ multiplex PCR, the repertoire was profiled, and TCRdb retains in-frame clones only, with some absent. In the table there are a few hundred thousand clones, roughly 85% of which are singletons. V gene TRBV5-1 combines with J gene TRBJ1-1; 10 nucleotides match TRBD1. The sequence derives from a woman in her twenties or thirties who had recovered from COVID-19. The sequenced material came from PBMCs or T cells enriched from blood (not recorded which). The chain's CDR3 is CASSFGQGGSEAFF. The CDR3 DNA reads TGCGCCAGCAGCTTTGGACAGGGGGGGTCTGAAGCTTTCTTT.